What follows are 30 T cell receptor beta chains derived from one specimen sequenced in a study of blood T cell repertoires in COVID-19. Measured with immunoSEQ multiplex PCR; TCRdb has only the in-frame clones, and not every one. Found here are 73,000 or so clones, about 91% of them singletons; the top ten hold around 13%. Source material: peripheral blood. These receptors were taken from a human donor with active COVID-19. The donor label of this sample is uncertain.

The gene calls are TRBV18 and TRBJ1-2, with 7 bases identical to TRBD1. Germline V gives CDR1 KGHSH, CDR2 LQKENI. Trimming took 6 bases from V and 6 from J; bases not matched to a gene: 4. This CDR3 has 12 amino acids. CDR3 sequence: CASSSTGNGYTF. The DNA for the CDR3 is TGTGCCAGCTCCTCGACAGGGAATGGCTACACCTTC. The complete variable domain, with remaining parts taken from reference TRBV18 and TRBJ1-2, reads NAGVMQNPRHLVRRRGQEARLRCSPMKGHSHVYWYRQLPEEGLKFMVYLQKENIIDESGMPKERFSAEFPKEGPSILRIQQVVRGDSAAYFCASSSTGNGYTFGSGTRLTVV.

The rearrangement uses TRBV28 and TRBJ2-7; 10 nucleotides match TRBD2. V shed 5 bases, J shed 2 bases, and the junction held 3 bases outside the gene matches. The CDR3 covers 14 residues. The germline V gene encodes CDR1 MDHEN and CDR2 SYDVKM. CDR3 nucleotide sequence: TGTGCCAGCAGTGTAACTAGCGGGACCTACGAGCAGTACTTC. Protein sequence: CASSVTSGTYEQYF.

The chain has TRBV27 and TRBJ2-1; the match to TRBD2 covers 12 bases. This CDR3 has 15 residues. V shed 3 bases and J 7 bases; nucleotides not matched to a gene: 4. Germline CDR1 and CDR2: MNHEY and SMNVEV (reference sequence). The CDR3 DNA reads TGTGCCAGCAGTTTGTCTAGCGGGAGGGCGAATGAGCAGTTCTTC. Its translation: CASSLSSGRANEQFF.

The V gene is TRBV4-1, the J gene TRBJ2-7; TRBD2 matches 7 bases. Germline CDR1 and CDR2: MGHRA and YSYEKL. The CDR3 totals 18 residues. The V and J ends lost 1 base and 6 bases, in that order; junction bases with no gene match: 18. The CDR3 region has the DNA TGCGCCAGCAGCCAAGGGGCGGCCCGCCGGCGGGAGTCTGTCGAGCAGTACTTC. Translation: CASSQGAARRRESVEQYF.

This chain joins TRBV19 and TRBJ2-3; maybe TRBD1 (5 bases). In germline, CDR1 is LNHDA, CDR2 SQIVND (reference sequence). The CDR3 has 13 amino acids. V was cut by 4 bases and J by 7 bases, with 12 bases left in between. CDR3 sequence reads: CASSRGSSNTQYF. As DNA, the CDR3 is TGTGCCAGTAGTAGGGGCTCTTCGAATACGCAGTATTTT. The whole variable domain, remainder taken from reference TRBV19 and TRBJ2-3, is DGGITQSPKYLFRKEGQNVTLSCEQNLNHDAMYWYRQDPGQGLRLIYYSQIVNDFQKGDIAEGYSVSREKKESFPLTVTSAQKNPTAFYLCASSRGSSNTQYFGPGTRLTVL.

The chain links TRBV21-1 to TRBJ2-2; TRBD1 is the table's D call and was not checked against the DNA. TRBV21-1 is a pseudogene locus. This CDR3 has 17 residues. CDR3 coding DNA: TGTGCCAGCAGTACCCAGGGGGGAGGCGCCAACACCGGGGAGCTGTTTTTT. Amino acid sequence: CASSTQGGGANTGELFF.

This chain connects TRBV28 to TRBJ2-1, with TRBD2 matching over 16 bases. This CDR3 spans 16 amino acids. CDR1 is MDHEN, CDR2 SYDVKM, per germline. The J segment lost 6 bases and the V segment lost 6 bases, leaving 5 bases of the junction unmatched. Here the CDR3 DNA reads TGTGCCAGCAGAACCGGGACTAGCGGGAGGGTCAATGAGCAGTTCTTC. Translation gives CASRTGTSGRVNEQFF.

The chain recombines TRBV11-3 with TRBJ2-1; 8 bases are shared with TRBD2. CDR3 length: 19 amino acids. Unmatched junction bases numbered 12, after V lost 0 bases and J lost 2 bases. Germline V gene data show CDR1 as SGHNT and CDR2 as YENEEA. CDR3 DNA: TGTGCCAGCAGCTTAGACGGTAGCGGGATCCCCAGGGCCTACAATGAGCAGTTCTTC. This encodes CASSLDGSGIPRAYNEQFF.

The rearrangement joins TRBV6-1 to TRBJ1-1; possible D gene TRBD1, 5 bases. Germline V gene data show CDR1 as MNHNS and CDR2 as SASEGT. This CDR3 spans 13 amino acids. Trimming left V 1 base short and J 5 bases short, with 8 bases between. The CDR3 spells CASSEVGRTEAFF. The CDR3 DNA follows: TGTGCCAGCAGTGAAGTGGGGCGAACTGAAGCTTTCTTT.

DNA for the CDR3: TGTGCCAGTACCATGACAGGGCAGGGGAATCAGCCCCAGCATTTT. Translation: CASTMTGQGNQPQHF. This chain connects TRBV19 to TRBJ1-5; 7 bases map to TRBD1. This CDR3 spans 15 amino acids. J was trimmed by 4 bases and V by 7 bases; bases with no gene match: 10. The germline V gene encodes CDR1 LNHDA and CDR2 SQIVND (reference sequence). Drawing the rest from reference TRBV19 and TRBJ1-5, the complete variable domain is DGGITQSPKYLFRKEGQNVTLSCEQNLNHDAMYWYRQDPGQGLRLIYYSQIVNDFQKGDIAEGYSVSREKKESFPLTVTSAQKNPTAFYLCASTMTGQGNQPQHFGDGTRLSIL.

The J gene is TRBJ2-7, the V gene TRBV24-1; 11 bases line up with TRBD1. V was pared by 5 bases and J by 2 bases, with 1 base of the junction left unmatched. Germline loops: CDR1 KGHDR, CDR2 SFDVKD. The CDR3 is 14 amino acids. The CDR3 spells CATSAGQGAYEQYF. The CDR3 DNA reads as TGTGCCACCAGTGCGGGACAGGGGGCCTACGAGCAGTACTTC.

The gene calls are TRBV9 and TRBJ2-1, with a weak D call TRBD2 (6 bases). This CDR3 has 17 amino acids. Trimming stripped 0 bases from V and 0 bases from J, with 13 bases between. From germline, CDR1 is SGDLS and CDR2 YYNGEE. The CDR3 nucleotides read TGTGCCAGCAGCGTAGCTGGGGGGATGAGCTCCTACAATGAGCAGTTCTTC. This codes for CASSVAGGMSSYNEQFF.

The J gene is TRBJ2-3, the V gene TRBV27, with 8 nucleotides matching TRBD1. Germline V CDR1 and CDR2: MNHEY, SMNVEV (reference sequence). This CDR3 contains 16 residues. Trimming at V came to 0 bases and at J to 0 bases, leaving 2 bases not matched to a gene. CDR3 DNA: TGTGCCAGCAGTTTATCTTGGACAGGGAGCACAGATACGCAGTATTTT. Translated: CASSLSWTGSTDTQYF.

A note on this clone: The same CDR3 arises from other DNA sequences in this sample as well. The chain carries TRBV4-2 and TRBJ2-7; 9 bases align to TRBD2. The V gene end was trimmed by 1 base and the J gene end by 2 bases; junction bases not matched to a gene: 3. From germline, CDR1 is LGHNA and CDR2 YNFKEQ. CDR3 length: 15 amino acids. The CDR3 bases are TGTGCCAGCAGCCAAGGACTAGCGGACCCCTACGAGCAGTACTTC. This sequence encodes CASSQGLADPYEQYF.

The rearrangement joins TRBV28 to TRBJ2-5; D may be TRBD1 (6 bases). The CDR3 has 17 amino acids. Germline CDR1 reads MDHEN; CDR2 reads SYDVKM. V was clipped by 6 bases and J by 0 bases, with 20 bases between them. CDR3 amino acids: CASSPSTFQGYQETQYF. CDR3 DNA sequence: TGTGCCAGCAGCCCAAGTACTTTTCAGGGGTACCAAGAGACCCAGTACTTC. The variable domain in full, with the rest retrieved from reference TRBV28 and TRBJ2-5, is DVKVTQSSRYLVKRTGEKVFLECVQDMDHENMFWYRQDPGLGLRLIYFSYDVKMKEKGDIPEGYSVSREKKERFSLILESASTNQTSMYLCASSPSTFQGYQETQYFGPGTRLLVL.

The chain carries TRBV15 and TRBJ2-6, with 7 bases lining up with TRBD1. The CDR3 consists of 18 residues. V trimming: 3 bases; J trimming: 4 bases; junction bases outside the gene matches: 12. Germline-derived CDR1 and CDR2 are LNHNV and YYDKDF (reference sequence). The CDR3 nucleotides read TGTGCCACCAGCAGGGTACAGGGGCTAAATACGGGGGCCAACGTCCTGACTTTC. Its translation: CATSRVQGLNTGANVLTF.

Note on this clone: One end of the junction varies from germline; a read error may be responsible. V usage is TRBV7-9 and J usage is TRBJ2-1, with 15 bases aligning to TRBD2. The CDR3 loop spans 14 amino acids. CDR1 is SEHNR and CDR2 is FQNEAQ in the germline V gene (reference sequence). CDR3 residues: CASSSRTSGRAIVF. CDR3 nucleotide sequence: TGTGCCAGCAGCTCTCGGACTAGCGGGAGGGCCATCGTCTTC. Full variable domain (rest looked up from reference TRBV7-9 and TRBJ2-1): DTGVSQNPRHKITKRGQNVTFRCDPISEHNRLYWYRQTLGQGPEFLTYFQNEAQLEKSRLLSDRFSAERPKGSFSTLEIQRTEQGDSAMYLCASSSRTSGRAIVFGPGTRLTVL.

The rearrangement links TRBV9 to TRBJ2-3; 7 bases agree with TRBD2. Unmatched junction bases numbered 8, after V lost 1 base and J lost 6 bases. CDR3 length equals 15 residues. Germline-derived CDR1 and CDR2 are SGDLS and YYNGEE. The CDR3: CASSVKGGVPDTQYF. In nucleotides, the CDR3 is TGTGCCAGCAGCGTAAAGGGAGGGGTCCCGGATACGCAGTATTTT.

The gene calls are TRBV2 and TRBJ2-1; TRBD2 matches 7 bases. Germline CDR1 reads SNHLY; CDR2 reads FYNNEI. The length of the CDR3 is 12 residues. With 2 bases clipped from V and 14 bases from J, the junction kept 6 bases outside the gene matches. CDR3: CASSESTGRKFF. DNA for the CDR3: TGTGCCAGCAGTGAATCCACCGGGAGGAAGTTCTTC.

J is TRBJ2-2 and V is TRBV6-2 or TRBV6-3, with 9 bases lining up with TRBD1. V shed 1 base and J 5 bases; nucleotides not matched to a gene: 2. Germline CDR1 is MNHEY and CDR2 is SVGEGT. The CDR3 has 15 amino acids. The chain's CDR3 is CASSYLTGGTGELFF. Written as DNA, the CDR3 is TGTGCCAGCAGTTACTTGACAGGGGGTACCGGGGAGCTGTTTTTT.

The chain employs TRBV13 and TRBJ2-5; TRBD2 might be the D (6 bases). This CDR3 contains 14 residues. The V gene's germline CDR1 is PRHDT and CDR2 FYEKMQ (reference sequence). Deletions cut 4 bases from V and 1 base from J, with 10 bases between. The CDR3 reads CASSSRDSQETQYF. The DNA for the CDR3 is TGTGCCAGCAGCTCCCGGGACTCCCAAGAGACCCAGTACTTC.

The chain uses TRBV21-1 and TRBJ2-7; the D call TRBD2 from the table was never checked on the DNA. TRBV21-1 is a listed pseudogene. The CDR3 is made up of 12 amino acids. In DNA, the CDR3 is TGTGCCAGCAGTACCGCGGTCTACGAGCAGTACTTC. It encodes CASSTAVYEQYF.

V gene TRBV6-5 combines with J gene TRBJ2-7, with TRBD2 matching over 7 bases. The J segment lost 9 bases and the V segment lost 6 bases, leaving 11 bases of the junction unmatched. Germline loops: CDR1 MNHEY, CDR2 SVGAGI. The CDR3 runs 13 residues. In DNA form, the CDR3 reads TGTGCCAGCAGAACGACTAGCTCCCCCCGGCAGTACTTC. Amino acids: CASRTTSSPRQYF.

CDR3 amino acids: CASSYSGLAKGNEQFF. As DNA, the CDR3 is TGTGCCAGCAGTTACTCGGGACTAGCAAAGGGAAATGAGCAGTTCTTC. The chain recombines TRBV6-5 with TRBJ2-1; 9 bases match TRBD2. The CDR3 spans 16 residues. Germline-derived CDR1 and CDR2 are MNHEY and SVGAGI. Germline trimming cut 0 bases from V and 7 bases from J; bases unmatched to any gene: 7.

The rearrangement uses TRBV29-1 and TRBJ2-2, with D unresolved. The V gene lost 8 bases and the J gene lost 0 bases, with 13 bases spanning the gap. Looked up from germline, CDR1 is SQVTM and CDR2 is ANQGSEA. The length of the CDR3 is 14 residues. Here the CDR3 DNA reads TGCAGCTTCAAGAGGCAGACGAACACCGGGGAGCTGTTTTTT. Amino acid sequence: CSFKRQTNTGELFF.

The chain joins TRBV5-1 to TRBJ1-6, with 10 bases that match TRBD1. CDR1 and CDR2 (germline): SGHRS, YFSETQ. V lost 4 bases to trimming and J lost 9 bases; unmatched junction nucleotides: 7. The CDR3 runs 15 residues. The CDR3 coding sequence is TGCGCCAGCAGCGTCGGGAGGACAGGGGGTTCACCCCTCCACTTT. The encoded protein is CASSVGRTGGSPLHF. The variable domain in full, completed from reference TRBV5-1 and TRBJ1-6, reads KAGVTQTPRYLIKTRGQQVTLSCSPISGHRSVSWYQQTPGQGLQFLFEYFSETQRNKGNFPGRFSGRQFSNSRSEMNVSTLELGDSALYLCASSVGRTGGSPLHFGNGTRLTVT.

This rearrangement joins TRBV18 to TRBJ1-6, with a weak D call TRBD1 (5 bases). Germline lookup yields CDR1 KGHSH and CDR2 LQKENI. CDR3 length: 15 amino acids. V gave up 4 bases and J gave up 7 bases, with 14 bases separating them. CDR3 sequence reads: CASSQGGTANSPLHF. In DNA form, the CDR3 reads TGTGCCAGCTCACAAGGAGGGACTGCAAATTCACCCCTCCACTTT.

The CDR3 nucleotides are TGTGCCAGCAGCTCTAGCGGGAGCATGAATACGCAGTATTTT. Amino acids: CASSSSGSMNTQYF. The rearrangement joins TRBV25-1 to TRBJ2-3; 10 nucleotides line up with TRBD2. Germline assignment: CDR1 MGHDK and CDR2 SYGVNS. J was trimmed by 7 bases and V by 6 bases; bases with no gene match: 7. The CDR3 runs to 14 residues.

The J gene is TRBJ2-3, the V gene TRBV7-2, with 11 bases that match TRBD2. The junction had 6 bases not matched to a gene; V was cut back by 1 base and J by 6 bases. The CDR3 loop spans 16 amino acids. Germline values: CDR1 SGHTA, CDR2 FQGNSA. CDR3 DNA sequence: TGTGCCAGCAGCTTAGGTGATAGCGGGAGGGCCGATACGCAGTATTTT. Translated, it gives CASSLGDSGRADTQYF.

The genes are TRBV9 and TRBJ2-1; 10 bases are a match to TRBD2. In germline, CDR1 is SGDLS, CDR2 YYNGEE. Germline trimming cut 3 bases from V and 1 base from J; bases unmatched to any gene: 1. The length of the CDR3 is 15 residues. The chain's CDR3 is CASSGGLASYNEQFF. The CDR3 nucleotides are TGTGCCAGCAGCGGGGGACTAGCGTCCTACAATGAGCAGTTCTTC. The full variable domain, rest sourced from reference TRBV9 and TRBJ2-1, is DSGVTQTPKHLITATGQRVTLRCSPRSGDLSVYWYQQSLDQGLQFLIQYYNGEERAKGNILERFSAQQFPDLHSELNLSSLELGDSALYFCASSGGLASYNEQFFGPGTRLTVL.